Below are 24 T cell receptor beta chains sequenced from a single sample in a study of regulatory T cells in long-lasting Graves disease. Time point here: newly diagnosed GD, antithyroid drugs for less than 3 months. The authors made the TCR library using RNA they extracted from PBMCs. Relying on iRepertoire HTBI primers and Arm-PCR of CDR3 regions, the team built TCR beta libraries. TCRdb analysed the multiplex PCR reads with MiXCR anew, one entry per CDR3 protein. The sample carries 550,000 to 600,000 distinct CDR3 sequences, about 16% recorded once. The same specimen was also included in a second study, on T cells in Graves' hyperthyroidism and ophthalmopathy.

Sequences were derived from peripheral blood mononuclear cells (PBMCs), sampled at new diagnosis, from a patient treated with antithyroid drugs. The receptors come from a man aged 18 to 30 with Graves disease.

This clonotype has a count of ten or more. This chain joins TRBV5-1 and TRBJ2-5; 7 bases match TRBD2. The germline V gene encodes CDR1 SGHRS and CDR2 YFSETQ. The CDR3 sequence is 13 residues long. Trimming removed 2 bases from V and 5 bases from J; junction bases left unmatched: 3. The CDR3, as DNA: TGCGCCAGCAGCTTATCTAGCGGCGAGACCCAGTACTTC. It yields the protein CASSLSSGETQYF.

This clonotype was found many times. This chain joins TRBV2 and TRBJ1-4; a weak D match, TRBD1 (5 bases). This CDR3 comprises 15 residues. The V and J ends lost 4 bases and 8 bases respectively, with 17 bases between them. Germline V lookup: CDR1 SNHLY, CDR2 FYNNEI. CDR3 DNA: TGTGCCAGCAGTGGACAAGGAGGGGCGGAAGAAAAACTGTTTTTT. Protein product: CASSGQGGAEEKLFF.

The CDR3 region has the DNA TGTGCCACCTCGAGAGGCGGGAGTTCCTACGAGCAGTACTTC. Amino acid sequence: CATSRGGSSYEQYF. The chain is built from TRBV13 and TRBJ2-7, with TRBD2 matching 7 bases. The V and J ends lost 10 bases and 1 base, in that order; junction bases with no gene match: 10. The CDR3 is 14 residues long. Germline lookup yields CDR1 PRHDT and CDR2 FYEKMQ (reference sequence).

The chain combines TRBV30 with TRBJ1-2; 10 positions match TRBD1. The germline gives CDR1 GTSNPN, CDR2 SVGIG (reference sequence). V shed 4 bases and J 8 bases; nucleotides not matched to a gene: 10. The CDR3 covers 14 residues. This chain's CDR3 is CAWISYRTGGGYTF. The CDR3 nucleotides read TGTGCCTGGATCAGCTATAGGACAGGGGGAGGCTACACCTTC.

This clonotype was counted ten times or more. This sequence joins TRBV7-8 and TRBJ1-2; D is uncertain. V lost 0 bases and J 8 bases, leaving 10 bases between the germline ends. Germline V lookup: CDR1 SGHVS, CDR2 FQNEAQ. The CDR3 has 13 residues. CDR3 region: CASSLAQDDGYTF. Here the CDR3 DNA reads TGTGCCAGCAGCTTAGCCCAGGACGACGGCTACACCTTC. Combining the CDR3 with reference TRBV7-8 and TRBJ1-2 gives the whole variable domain GAGVSQSPRYKVAKRGQDVALRCDPISGHVSLFWYQQALGQGPEFLTYFQNEAQLDKSGLPSDRFFAERPEGSVSTLKIQRTQQEDSAVYLCASSLAQDDGYTFGSGTRLTVV.

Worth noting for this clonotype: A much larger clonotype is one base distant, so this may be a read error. The CDR3 protein is CSARWALRGLPGTQNF. DNA for the CDR3: TGCAGTGCTAGGTGGGCCCTTAGGGGACTGCCAGGGACCCAGAACTTC. This chain links TRBV20-1 with TRBJ2-5; the D gene is possibly TRBD2 (6 bases). This CDR3 is 16 amino acids long. Germline V gives CDR1 DFQATT, CDR2 SNEGSKA (reference sequence).

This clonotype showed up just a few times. The DNA of the CDR3 is TGCAGCGTCGGAGCGGGAGGGCCTGGCGAGCAGTACTTC. It codes for CSVGAGGPGEQYF. This chain joins TRBV29-1 and TRBJ2-7, with 10 bases lining up with TRBD2. The junction had 8 bases not matched to a gene; V was cut back by 6 bases and J by 6 bases. CDR3 length equals 13 residues. In germline, CDR1 is SQVTM, CDR2 ANQGSEA.

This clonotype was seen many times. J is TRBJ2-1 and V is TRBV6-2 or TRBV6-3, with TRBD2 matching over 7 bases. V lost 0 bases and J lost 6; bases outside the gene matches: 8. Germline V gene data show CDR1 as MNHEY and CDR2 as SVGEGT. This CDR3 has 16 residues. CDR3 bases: TGTGCCAGCAGTTACTCGGGGGGGATCGCTGGCAATGAGCAGTTCTTC. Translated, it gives CASSYSGGIAGNEQFF.

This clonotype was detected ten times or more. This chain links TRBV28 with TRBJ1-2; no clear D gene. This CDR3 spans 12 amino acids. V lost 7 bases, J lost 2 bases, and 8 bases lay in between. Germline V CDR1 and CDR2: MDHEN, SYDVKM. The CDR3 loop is CASTLGNYGYTF. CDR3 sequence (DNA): TGTGCCAGCACCCTCGGAAACTATGGCTACACCTTC.

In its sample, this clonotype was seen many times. CDR3 sequence: CASRLTADSGTDTQYF. The CDR3 DNA reads TGTGCCAGCAGGCTTACGGCGGATTCCGGCACAGATACGCAGTATTTT. The chain employs TRBV6-2 or TRBV6-3 and TRBJ2-3; no definite D call. CDR3 length: 16 residues. Germline V gene data show CDR1 as MNHEY and CDR2 as SVGEGT. The V end was cut by 6 bases, the J end by 1 base, with 17 bases between.

The CDR3 DNA reads TGTGCCAGTAGGGCGACAGGTGGAACCTACGAGCAGTACTTC. It is translated as CASRATGGTYEQYF. The V call is TRBV19, the J call TRBJ2-7; weak D call: TRBD1 (6 bases). Germline V gene sequence: CDR1 LNHDA, CDR2 SQIVND (reference sequence). The CDR3 sequence is 14 residues long. The V and J ends lost 6 bases and 2 bases respectively, with 14 bases between them.

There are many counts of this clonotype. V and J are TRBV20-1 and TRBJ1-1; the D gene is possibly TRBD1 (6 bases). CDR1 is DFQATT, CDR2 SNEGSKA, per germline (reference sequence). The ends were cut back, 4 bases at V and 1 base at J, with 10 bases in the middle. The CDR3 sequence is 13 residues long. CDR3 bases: TGCAGTGCTAAAGGACAGAAGAACACTGAAGCTTTCTTT. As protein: CSAKGQKNTEAFF.

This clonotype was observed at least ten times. The CDR3 bases are TGTGCCAGCAGCTTAGATTGGGGTGTAGGCACCGGGGAGCTGTTTTTT. Translation: CASSLDWGVGTGELFF. The J gene is TRBJ2-2, the V gene TRBV11-2, with D unresolved. Germline values: CDR1 SGHAT, CDR2 FQNNGV. Trimming removed 0 bases from V and 4 bases from J, with 12 bases in between. This CDR3 comprises 16 residues.

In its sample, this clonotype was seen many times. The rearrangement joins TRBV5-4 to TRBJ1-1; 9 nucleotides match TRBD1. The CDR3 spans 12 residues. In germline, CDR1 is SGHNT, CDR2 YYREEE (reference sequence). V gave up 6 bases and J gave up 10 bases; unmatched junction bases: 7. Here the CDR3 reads CASNLAGQGAFF. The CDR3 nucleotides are TGTGCCAGCAACCTTGCGGGACAGGGAGCTTTCTTT.

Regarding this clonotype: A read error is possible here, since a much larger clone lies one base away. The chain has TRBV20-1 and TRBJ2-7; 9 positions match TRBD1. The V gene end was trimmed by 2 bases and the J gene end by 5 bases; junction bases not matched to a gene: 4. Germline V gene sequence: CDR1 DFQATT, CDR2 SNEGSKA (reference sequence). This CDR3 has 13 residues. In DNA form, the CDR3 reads TGCAGTGCTAGAAGGACAGGGGTCGACGAGCAGTACTTC. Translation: CSARRTGVDEQYF.

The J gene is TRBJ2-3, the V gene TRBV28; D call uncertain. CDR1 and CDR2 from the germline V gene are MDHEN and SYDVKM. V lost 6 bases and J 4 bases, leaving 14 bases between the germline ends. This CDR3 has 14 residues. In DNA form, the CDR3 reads TGTGCCAGCAGCGAAGCCGTAGGGTCAGATACGCAGTATTTT. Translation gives CASSEAVGSDTQYF.

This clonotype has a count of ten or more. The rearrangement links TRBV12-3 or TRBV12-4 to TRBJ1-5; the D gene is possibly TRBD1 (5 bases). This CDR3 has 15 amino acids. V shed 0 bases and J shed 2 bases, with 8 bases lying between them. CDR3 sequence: CASSLAGTGNQPQHF. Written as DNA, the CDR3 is TGTGCCAGCAGTTTAGCCGGGACGGGCAATCAGCCCCAGCATTTT.

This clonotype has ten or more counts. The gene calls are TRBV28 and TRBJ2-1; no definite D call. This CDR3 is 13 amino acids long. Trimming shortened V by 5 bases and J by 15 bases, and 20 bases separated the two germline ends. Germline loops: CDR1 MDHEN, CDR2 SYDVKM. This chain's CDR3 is CASSDRTSPPGFF. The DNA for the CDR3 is TGTGCCAGCAGTGATCGGACGTCCCCTCCTGGGTTCTTC.

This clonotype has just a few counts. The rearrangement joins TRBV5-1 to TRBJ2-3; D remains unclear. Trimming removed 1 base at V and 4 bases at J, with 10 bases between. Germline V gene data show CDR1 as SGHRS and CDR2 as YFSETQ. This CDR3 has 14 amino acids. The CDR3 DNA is TGCGCCAGCAGCTTGTCGGGCAGTTCAGATACGCAGTATTTT. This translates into CASSLSGSSDTQYF.

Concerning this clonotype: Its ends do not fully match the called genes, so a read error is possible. This chain's CDR3 is CAWSGESYVQYF. CDR3 bases: TGTGCCTGGAGCGGGGAATCCTACGTGCAGTACTTC. V is TRBV30 and J is TRBJ2-7, with D perhaps TRBD2 (5 bases). The length of the CDR3 is 12 residues. Per the germline V gene, CDR1 is GTSNPN and CDR2 is SVGIG (reference sequence).

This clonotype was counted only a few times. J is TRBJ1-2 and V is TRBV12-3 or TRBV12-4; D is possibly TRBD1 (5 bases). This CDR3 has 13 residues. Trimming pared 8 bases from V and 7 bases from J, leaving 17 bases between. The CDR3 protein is CASGPGGAGGYTF. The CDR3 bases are TGTGCCAGCGGTCCGGGAGGGGCAGGTGGCTACACCTTC.

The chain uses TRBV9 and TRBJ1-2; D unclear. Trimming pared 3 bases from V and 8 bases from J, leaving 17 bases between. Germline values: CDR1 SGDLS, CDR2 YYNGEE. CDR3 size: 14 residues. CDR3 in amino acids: CASSGGIRMGGYTF. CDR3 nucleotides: TGTGCCAGCAGCGGCGGAATTCGAATGGGAGGCTACACCTTC.

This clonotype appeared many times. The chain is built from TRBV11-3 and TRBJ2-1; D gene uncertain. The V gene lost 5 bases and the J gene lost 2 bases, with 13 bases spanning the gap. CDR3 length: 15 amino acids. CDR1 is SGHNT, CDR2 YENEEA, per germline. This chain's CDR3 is CASSRQVTAYNEQFF. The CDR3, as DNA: TGTGCCAGCAGCCGTCAGGTAACGGCCTACAATGAGCAGTTCTTC.

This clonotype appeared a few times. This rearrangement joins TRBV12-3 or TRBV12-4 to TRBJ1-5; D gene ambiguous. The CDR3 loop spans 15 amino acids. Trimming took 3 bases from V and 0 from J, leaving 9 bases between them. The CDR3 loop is CASSFLADSNQPQHF. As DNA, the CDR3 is TGTGCCAGCAGTTTCTTGGCCGATAGCAATCAGCCCCAGCATTTT.